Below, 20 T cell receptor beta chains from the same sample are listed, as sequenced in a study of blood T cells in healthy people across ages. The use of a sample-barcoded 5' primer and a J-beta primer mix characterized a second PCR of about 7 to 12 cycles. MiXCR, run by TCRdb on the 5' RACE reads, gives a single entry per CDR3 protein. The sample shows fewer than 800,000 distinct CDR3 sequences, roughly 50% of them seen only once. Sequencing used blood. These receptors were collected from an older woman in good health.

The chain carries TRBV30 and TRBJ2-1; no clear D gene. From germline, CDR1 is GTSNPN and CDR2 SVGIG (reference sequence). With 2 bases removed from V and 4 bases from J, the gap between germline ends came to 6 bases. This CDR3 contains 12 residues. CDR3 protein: CAWSRQYNEQFF. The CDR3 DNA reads TGTGCCTGGAGTCGGCAATACAATGAGCAGTTCTTC.

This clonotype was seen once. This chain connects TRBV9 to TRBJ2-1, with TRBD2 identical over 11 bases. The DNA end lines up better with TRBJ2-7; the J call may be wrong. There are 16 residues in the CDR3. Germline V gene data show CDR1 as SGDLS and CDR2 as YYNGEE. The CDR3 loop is CASSVATSGDYNEQYF. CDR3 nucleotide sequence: TGTGCCAGCAGCGTAGCGACTAGCGGGGATTACAATGAGCAGTACTTC.

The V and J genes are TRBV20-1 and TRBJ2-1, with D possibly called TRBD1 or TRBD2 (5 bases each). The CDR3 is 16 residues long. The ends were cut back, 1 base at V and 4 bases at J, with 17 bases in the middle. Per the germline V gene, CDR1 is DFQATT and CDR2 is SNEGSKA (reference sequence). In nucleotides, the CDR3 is TGCAGTGCTAGAGGGTTAAAACCGGGGCATTACAATGAGCAGTTCTTC. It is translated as CSARGLKPGHYNEQFF.

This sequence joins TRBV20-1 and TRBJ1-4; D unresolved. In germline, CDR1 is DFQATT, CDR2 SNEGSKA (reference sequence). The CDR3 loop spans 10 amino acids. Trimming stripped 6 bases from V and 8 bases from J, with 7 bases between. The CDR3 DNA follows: TGCAGTGCACAGCGGGAAAAACTGTTTTTT. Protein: CSAQREKLFF.

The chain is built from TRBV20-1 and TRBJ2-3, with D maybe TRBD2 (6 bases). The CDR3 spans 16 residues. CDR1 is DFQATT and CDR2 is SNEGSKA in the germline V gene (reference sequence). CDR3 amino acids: CSPKGLVGGVTDTQYF. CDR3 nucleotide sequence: TGCAGCCCTAAGGGCCTGGTGGGGGGAGTTACAGATACGCAGTATTTT.

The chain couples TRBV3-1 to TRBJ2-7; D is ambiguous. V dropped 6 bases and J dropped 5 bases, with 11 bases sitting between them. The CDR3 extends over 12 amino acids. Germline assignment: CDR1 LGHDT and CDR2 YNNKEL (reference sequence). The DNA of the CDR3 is TGTGCCAGCAGTCATAGTCTCGACGAGCAGTACTTC. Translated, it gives CASSHSLDEQYF.

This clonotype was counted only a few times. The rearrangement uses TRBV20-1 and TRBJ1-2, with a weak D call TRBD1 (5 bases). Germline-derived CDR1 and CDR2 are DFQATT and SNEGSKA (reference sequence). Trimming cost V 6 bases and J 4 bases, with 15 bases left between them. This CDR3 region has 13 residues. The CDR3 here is CSARTSYSYGYTF. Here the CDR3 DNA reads TGCAGTGCGCGGACAAGTTATAGCTATGGCTACACCTTC.

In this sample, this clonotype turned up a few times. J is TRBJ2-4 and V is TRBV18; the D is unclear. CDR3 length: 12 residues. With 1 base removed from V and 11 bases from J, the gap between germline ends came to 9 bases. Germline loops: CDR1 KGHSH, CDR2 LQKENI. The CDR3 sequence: CASSPQERVQYF. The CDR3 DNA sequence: TGTGCCAGCTCACCACAGGAACGGGTTCAGTACTTC.

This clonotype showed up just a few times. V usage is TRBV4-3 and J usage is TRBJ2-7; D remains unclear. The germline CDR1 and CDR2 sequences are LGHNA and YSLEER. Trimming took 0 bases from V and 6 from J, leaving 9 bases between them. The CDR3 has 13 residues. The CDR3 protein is CASSQDPEGEQYF. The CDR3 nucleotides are TGCGCCAGCAGCCAAGATCCGGAAGGCGAGCAGTACTTC.

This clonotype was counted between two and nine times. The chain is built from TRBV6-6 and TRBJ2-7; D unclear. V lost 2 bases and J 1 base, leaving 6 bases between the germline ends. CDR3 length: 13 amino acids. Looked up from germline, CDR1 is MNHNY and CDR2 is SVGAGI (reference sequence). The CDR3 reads CASSYLGSYEQYF. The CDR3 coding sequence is TGTGCCAGCAGTTACCTCGGGTCCTACGAGCAGTACTTC.

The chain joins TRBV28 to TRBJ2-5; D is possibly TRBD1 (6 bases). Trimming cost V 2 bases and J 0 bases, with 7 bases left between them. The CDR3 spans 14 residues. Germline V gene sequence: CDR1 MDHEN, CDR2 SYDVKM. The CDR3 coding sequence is TGTGCCAGCAGTTTAGGGGGCAACCAAGAGACCCAGTACTTC. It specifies CASSLGGNQETQYF.

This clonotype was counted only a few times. Written as DNA, the CDR3 is TGTGCCAGCGGAGCACGGGACAGGGGTGATACGCAGTATTTT. It specifies CASGARDRGDTQYF. The chain employs TRBV25-1 and TRBJ2-3; TRBD1 agrees at 10 bases. With V trimmed by 8 bases and J by 6 bases, 8 bases remained unmatched. Germline V gene data show CDR1 as MGHDK and CDR2 as SYGVNS. The CDR3 spans 14 residues.

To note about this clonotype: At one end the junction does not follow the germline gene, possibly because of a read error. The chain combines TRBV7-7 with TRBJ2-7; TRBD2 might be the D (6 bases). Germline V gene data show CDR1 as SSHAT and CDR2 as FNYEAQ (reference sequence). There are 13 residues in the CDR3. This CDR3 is CASSLALASEQYF. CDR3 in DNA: TGTGCTAGCAGCTTAGCGCTAGCGAGTGAGCAGTACTTC.

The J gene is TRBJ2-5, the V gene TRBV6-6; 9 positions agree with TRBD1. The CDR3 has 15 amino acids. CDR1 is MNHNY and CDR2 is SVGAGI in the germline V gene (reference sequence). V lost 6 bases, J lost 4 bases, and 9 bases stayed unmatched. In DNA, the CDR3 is TGTGCCAGCAGAGCGCCGGGGACAGGGCCAGAGACCCAGTACTTC. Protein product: CASRAPGTGPETQYF.

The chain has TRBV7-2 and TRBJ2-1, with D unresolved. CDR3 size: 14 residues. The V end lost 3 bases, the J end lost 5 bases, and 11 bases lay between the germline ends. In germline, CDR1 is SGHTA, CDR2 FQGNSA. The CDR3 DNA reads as TGTGCCAGCAGCTTCTATAGAACACACAATGAGCAGTTCTTC. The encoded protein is CASSFYRTHNEQFF.

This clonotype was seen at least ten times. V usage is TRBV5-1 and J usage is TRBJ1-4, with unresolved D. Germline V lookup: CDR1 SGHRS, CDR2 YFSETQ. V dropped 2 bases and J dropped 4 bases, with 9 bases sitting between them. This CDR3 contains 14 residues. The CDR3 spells CASSFGSYNEKLFF. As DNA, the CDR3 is TGCGCCAGCAGCTTTGGCAGCTATAATGAAAAACTGTTTTTT.

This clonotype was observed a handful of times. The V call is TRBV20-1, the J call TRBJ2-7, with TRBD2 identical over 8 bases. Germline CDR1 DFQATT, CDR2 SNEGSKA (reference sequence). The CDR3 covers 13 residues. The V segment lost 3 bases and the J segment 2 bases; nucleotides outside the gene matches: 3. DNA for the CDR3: TGCAGTGCTAGCCTAGCGGGCACCTACGAGCAGTACTTC. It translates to CSASLAGTYEQYF.

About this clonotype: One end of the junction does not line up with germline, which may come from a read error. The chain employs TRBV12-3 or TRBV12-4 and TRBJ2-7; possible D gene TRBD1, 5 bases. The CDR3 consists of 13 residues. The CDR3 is CASSFDSSCEQYF. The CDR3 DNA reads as TGTGCCAGCAGTTTCGACAGTTCCTGCGAGCAGTACTTC.

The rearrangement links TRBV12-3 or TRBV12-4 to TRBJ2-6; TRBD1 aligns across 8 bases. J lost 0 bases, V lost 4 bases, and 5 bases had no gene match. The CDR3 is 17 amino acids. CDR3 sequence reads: CASSYHTGGSGANVLTF. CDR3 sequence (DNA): TGTGCCAGCAGTTACCATACAGGGGGCTCTGGGGCCAACGTCCTGACTTTC.

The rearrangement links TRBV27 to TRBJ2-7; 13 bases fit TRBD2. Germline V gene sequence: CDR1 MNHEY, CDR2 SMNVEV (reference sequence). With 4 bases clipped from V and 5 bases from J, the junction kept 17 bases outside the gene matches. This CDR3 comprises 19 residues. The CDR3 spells CASSYYPPRTSGSLHEQYF. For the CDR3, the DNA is TGTGCCAGCAGTTATTACCCCCCGAGGACTAGCGGGAGTCTCCACGAGCAGTACTTC.